The 30 T cell receptor beta chains below come from one sample, sequenced in a study of long-term antiretroviral therapy in people with HIV. Survey-level resolution applied to immunoSEQ assay v3.0. The repertoire was sequenced with immunoSEQ multiplex PCR; TCRdb's copy has only in-frame clones and lacks some. The sample consists of roughly 33,000 clones, about three quarters of them appearing once. The sequenced sample was unsorted PBMCs, obtained 2 years after starting antiretroviral therapy. These receptors were taken from a woman between 50 and 59 years old with HIV.

V and J are TRBV18 and TRBJ2-1; TRBD1 is a possible D gene (6 bases). This CDR3 comprises 14 residues. CDR1 KGHSH and CDR2 LQKENI come from the germline V gene. V was trimmed by 8 bases and J by 3 bases, leaving 14 bases between them. The CDR3 loop reads CASPRDTHYNEQFF. The CDR3 DNA follows: TGTGCCAGCCCGAGGGACACCCACTACAATGAGCAGTTCTTC.

This rearrangement joins TRBV25-1 to TRBJ1-2; unclear D gene. The CDR3 sequence is 12 residues long. Per germline, CDR1 MGHDK and CDR2 SYGVNS. V was cut by 6 bases and J by 8 bases, with 13 bases left in between. The CDR3 nucleotides read TGTGCCAGCAGCAACTGGGGAGCGGGCTACACCTTC. It codes for CASSNWGAGYTF.

This chain connects TRBV30 to TRBJ2-2; 11 nucleotides agree with TRBD2. With V trimmed by 5 bases and J by 2 bases, 4 bases remained unmatched. The V gene's germline CDR1 is GTSNPN and CDR2 SVGIG (reference sequence). The CDR3 contains 15 residues. The CDR3 loop reads CAWVGLAANTGELFF. In nucleotides, the CDR3 is TGTGCCTGGGTGGGACTAGCGGCAAACACCGGGGAGCTGTTTTTT.

The rearrangement uses TRBV9 and TRBJ1-1, with D maybe TRBD1 (5 bases). Trimming stripped 3 bases from V and 2 bases from J, with 14 bases between. The CDR3 runs to 15 residues. CDR1 and CDR2 from the germline V gene are SGDLS and YYNGEE. CDR3 sequence: CASSAQTGGNTEAFF. The CDR3 DNA follows: TGTGCCAGCAGCGCCCAAACGGGGGGAAACACTGAAGCTTTCTTT.

The genes are TRBV27 and TRBJ2-7, with D possibly called TRBD1 or TRBD2 (6 bases each). Trimming took off 2 bases at V and 2 bases at J, with 7 bases between the two ends. The CDR3 has 13 residues. Germline V gene sequence: CDR1 MNHEY, CDR2 SMNVEV (reference sequence). CDR3 nucleotides: TGTGCCAGCAGTTTAGGGGGGCCCTACGAGCAGTACTTC. Its protein product is CASSLGGPYEQYF.

A single count supports this clone. The chain joins TRBV6-5 to TRBJ1-5; D gene unclear. The CDR3 is made up of 13 amino acids. The germline V and J ends were trimmed by 2 bases and 8 bases, with 10 bases remaining between them. Germline values: CDR1 MNHEY, CDR2 SVGAGI. CDR3 protein: CASSYTEWEPQHF. Here the CDR3 DNA reads TGTGCCAGCAGTTACACAGAGTGGGAGCCCCAGCATTTT.

The chain employs TRBV19 and TRBJ1-1, with TRBD1 as a possible D gene (6 bases). The germline V and J ends were trimmed by 5 bases and 8 bases, with 12 bases remaining between them. CDR1 is LNHDA, CDR2 SQIVND, per germline (reference sequence). The CDR3 loop spans 12 amino acids. The CDR3 reads CASSPPGTEAFF. CDR3 in DNA: TGTGCCAGTAGTCCGCCTGGGACAGAAGCTTTCTTT.

The genes are TRBV9 and TRBJ1-3; D not certain. Trimming cost V 0 bases and J 3 bases, with 10 bases left between them. The germline gives CDR1 SGDLS, CDR2 YYNGEE. This CDR3 has 15 residues. The CDR3 sequence is CASSVGSSGGNTIYF. The CDR3 DNA reads as TGTGCCAGCAGCGTAGGGTCAAGCGGTGGAAACACCATATATTTT.

The CDR3 coding sequence is TGCAGCGTTGATGTTCGGGAGAATGAGCAGTTCTTC. Amino acids: CSVDVRENEQFF. The chain uses TRBV29-1 and TRBJ2-1; tentatively, D is TRBD2 (6 bases). The CDR3 is 12 amino acids. V lost 3 bases and J lost 7, with 10 bases in between. In germline, CDR1 is SQVTM, CDR2 ANQGSEA.

V is TRBV7-3 and J is TRBJ1-1; a weak D match, TRBD1 (6 bases). The germline V and J ends were trimmed by 2 bases and 8 bases, with 12 bases remaining between them. The germline V gene has CDR1 SGHTA and CDR2 FQGTGA. This CDR3 comprises 13 residues. The CDR3, as DNA: TGTGCCAGCAGCTTAGGGGGGGCGTTGGAAGCTTTCTTT. Amino acids: CASSLGGALEAFF.

The J gene is TRBJ2-2, the V gene TRBV4-1; D unresolved. V lost 5 bases and J lost 0, with 10 bases in between. Germline V gives CDR1 MGHRA, CDR2 YSYEKL. The CDR3 extends over 15 amino acids. The CDR3 here is CASSDPLTNTGELFF. In DNA form, the CDR3 reads TGCGCCAGCAGCGATCCCCTTACGAACACCGGGGAGCTGTTTTTT.

This clone showed up just a few times. The rearrangement links TRBV2 to TRBJ1-1; tentatively, D is TRBD1 (5 bases). The CDR3 covers 13 residues. Germline-derived CDR1 and CDR2 are SNHLY and FYNNEI. V was pared by 5 bases and J by 6 bases, with 13 bases between. CDR3 loop: CASSLREFPEAFF. In DNA, the CDR3 is TGTGCCAGCAGTCTCAGGGAATTCCCTGAAGCTTTCTTT.

The chain joins TRBV2 to TRBJ2-1; 9 bases match TRBD2. V lost 6 bases to trimming and J lost 6 bases; unmatched junction nucleotides: 9. This CDR3 comprises 15 residues. Germline V lookup: CDR1 SNHLY, CDR2 FYNNEI. CDR3 bases: TGTGCCAGCAGAGTCCGGGGCGGGGGGGCCAATGAGCAGTTCTTC. This gives the protein CASRVRGGGANEQFF.

The rearrangement links TRBV4-1 to TRBJ1-5; D might be TRBD1 (5 bases). The germline gives CDR1 MGHRA, CDR2 YSYEKL. This CDR3 region has 15 residues. Trimming cost V 3 bases and J 4 bases, with 13 bases left between them. The CDR3 sequence: CASSQGRGMNQPQHF. The CDR3 DNA follows: TGCGCCAGCAGCCAGGGACGGGGGATGAATCAGCCCCAGCATTTT.

The chain couples TRBV4-1 to TRBJ2-5, with 10 nucleotides matching TRBD2. Germline trimming cut 3 bases from V and 3 bases from J; bases unmatched to any gene: 7. Germline CDR1 and CDR2: MGHRA and YSYEKL. The CDR3 contains 16 residues. DNA of the CDR3: TGCGCCAGCAGCCAGGGGGTACTAGCGGGGAAAGAGACCCAGTACTTC. It translates to CASSQGVLAGKETQYF.

This chain connects TRBV6-5 to TRBJ1-1; no firm D call. The germline CDR1 and CDR2 sequences are MNHEY and SVGAGI. V was cut by 9 bases and J by 4 bases, with 12 bases left in between. The CDR3 consists of 12 residues. The CDR3 DNA follows: TGTGCCAGTACGGACCGGGGCACTGAAGCTTTCTTT. It codes for CASTDRGTEAFF.

The genes are TRBV5-1 and TRBJ1-1; unclear D gene. V lost 6 bases and J lost 7, with 10 bases in between. The CDR3 totals 11 residues. Germline assignment: CDR1 SGHRS and CDR2 YFSETQ. The CDR3 DNA reads TGCGCCAGCACCTCTGGCTATGAAGCTTTCTTT. It encodes CASTSGYEAFF.

The chain links TRBV19 to TRBJ2-1, with D tentatively TRBD2 (5 bases). V gave up 5 bases and J gave up 0 bases, with 8 bases separating them. Germline lookup yields CDR1 LNHDA and CDR2 SQIVND (reference sequence). This CDR3 contains 14 residues. The CDR3 protein is CASSPGNSYNEQFF. The CDR3 DNA follows: TGTGCCAGTAGTCCGGGAAACTCCTACAATGAGCAGTTCTTC.

This chain's CDR3 is CASSSPGQGRDQPQHF. CDR3 sequence (DNA): TGTGCCAGTAGTTCCCCCGGACAGGGCAGGGATCAGCCCCAGCATTTT. V gene TRBV19 combines with J gene TRBJ1-5, with TRBD1 identical over 8 bases. Germline CDR1 is LNHDA and CDR2 is SQIVND (reference sequence). There are 16 residues in the CDR3. With V trimmed by 5 bases and J by 5 bases, 11 bases remained unmatched.

The chain combines TRBV11-2 with TRBJ2-7; the match to TRBD2 covers 12 bases. Germline loops: CDR1 SGHAT, CDR2 FQNNGV. J was trimmed by 6 bases and V by 2 bases; bases with no gene match: 8. This CDR3 has 16 residues. The CDR3 reads CASSLLAGGPTGEQYV. The CDR3 bases are TGTGCCAGCAGCTTACTAGCGGGGGGGCCCACTGGCGAGCAGTACGTC.

The chain joins TRBV6-6 to TRBJ2-2, with D tentatively TRBD1 or TRBD2 (5 bases each). Germline assignment: CDR1 MNHNY and CDR2 SVGAGI (reference sequence). This CDR3 is built from 14 residues. Trimming shortened V by 10 bases and J by 4 bases, and 16 bases separated the two germline ends. The CDR3 DNA reads TGTGCCACTGGATGGGGGAAACGCACCGGGGAGCTGTTTTTT. Amino acid sequence: CATGWGKRTGELFF.

This chain uses TRBV15 with TRBJ2-3; 8 bases are shared with TRBD1. The CDR3 contains 15 residues. V lost 1 base, J lost 3 bases, and 3 bases stayed unmatched. Looked up from germline, CDR1 is LNHNV and CDR2 is YYDKDF (reference sequence). CDR3 sequence: CATSRATGATDTQYF. The CDR3 DNA follows: TGTGCCACCAGCAGAGCGACAGGGGCGACAGATACGCAGTATTTT.

This sequence joins TRBV5-1 and TRBJ1-6; D is perhaps TRBD1 (5 bases). V was shortened by 3 bases and J by 9 bases, with 19 bases between the two germline ends. The CDR3 consists of 16 residues. Germline CDR1 and CDR2: SGHRS and YFSETQ. The CDR3 nucleotides read TGCGCCAGCAGCTCGATCTTTGACAGCGGTTCTTCACCCCTCCACTTT. The encoded protein is CASSSIFDSGSSPLHF.

The V call is TRBV1, the J call TRBJ1-5; TRBD1, the table's D call, was not compared with the DNA. TRBV1 is a pseudogene locus. The CDR3 runs 13 residues. In DNA, the CDR3 is TGCACCAGCAGCCAAAACAGGGAACAGCCCCAGCATTTT. This sequence encodes CTSSQNREQPQHF.

To note about this clone: An end of the junction does not agree with germline; a read error may underlie this. The chain uses TRBV6-5 and TRBJ1-4; TRBD1 matches 7 bases. This CDR3 comprises 16 residues. The germline gives CDR1 MNHEY, CDR2 SVGAGI. In DNA, the CDR3 is TGTGCCAGCACTTACCCACGACAGGGCCTTAATGAAAAACTGTTTTTT. Its translation: CASTYPRQGLNEKLFF.

The gene calls are TRBV7-9 and TRBJ2-7, with a weak D call TRBD2 (6 bases). V was trimmed by 6 bases and J by 4 bases, leaving 16 bases between them. Germline-derived CDR1 and CDR2 are SEHNR and FQNEAQ (reference sequence). The CDR3 sequence is 14 residues long. CDR3 sequence reads: CASSTFGGPYEQYF. In nucleotides, the CDR3 is TGTGCCAGCAGTACCTTCGGGGGACCTTACGAGCAGTACTTC.

The rearrangement uses TRBV18 and TRBJ2-5, with D tentatively TRBD1 or TRBD2 (5 bases each). V dropped 5 bases and J dropped 5 bases, with 21 bases sitting between them. The CDR3 length is 16 residues. In germline, CDR1 is KGHSH, CDR2 LQKENI. The CDR3 loop reads CASSDGEGRVGETQYF. CDR3 bases: TGTGCCAGCTCAGATGGTGAGGGGCGCGTTGGGGAGACCCAGTACTTC.

This rearrangement joins TRBV9 to TRBJ2-3; 10 bases line up with TRBD2. CDR3 length: 17 amino acids. Germline V lookup: CDR1 SGDLS, CDR2 YYNGEE. Trimming cost V 7 bases and J 3 bases; bases outside gene matches: 14. The CDR3 DNA follows: TGTGCCAGCGGACCTAGCGGGGGTATGGGGGCGACAGATACGCAGTATTTT. This translates into CASGPSGGMGATDTQYF.

The sample holds a few counts of this clone. This chain connects TRBV4-1 to TRBJ1-1; unclear D gene. Looked up from germline, CDR1 is MGHRA and CDR2 is YSYEKL. The length of the CDR3 is 13 residues. Between the trimmed V and J ends, which lost 4 bases and 11 bases, there was a span of 17 bases. In DNA, the CDR3 is TGCGCCAGCAGCCCAAGCCTACCTCTAAGGGCTTTCTTT. Translating gives CASSPSLPLRAFF.

The chain links TRBV29-1 to TRBJ2-3; TRBD1 matches at 10 bases. The CDR3 has 13 residues. Germline V gene lookup returns CDR1 SQVTM and CDR2 ANQGSEA. After removal of 7 bases from V and 4 bases from J, the junction contained 5 bases not matched to a gene. Written as DNA, the CDR3 is TGCAGCGCAGGGACAGGGGTGGCAGATACGCAGTATTTT. Amino acids: CSAGTGVADTQYF.